A selection of T cell receptor beta chains follows, all from one sample in a study of follicular helper T cells after annual influenza vaccination. The method was immunoSEQ multiplex PCR; TCRdb's version includes in-frame clones alone and lacks a portion of them. The table shows roughly 7,300 clones, with 75% to 90% occurring only once. Sequenced here: CXCR5+ CD38- circulating T follicular helper cells from blood, sampled 7 days after influenza vaccination. The receptor set was obtained from an adult who received the influenza vaccine. CDR3s include the opening cysteine and the closing phenylalanine or tryptophan. The D gene is left open where the match is weak. Size is stated for part of the rows, as once, few or many counts, or as a class when the clone is expanded.

j_call: TRBJ1-1; d_call: -; v_call: TRBV28; clone_size: -; cdr3_nt: TGTGCCAGCAGTAGCACGACTCGGGGGCGAGCTTTCTTT; cdr3_aa: CASSSTTRGRAFF
j_call: TRBJ2-1; d_call: -; v_call: TRBV28; clone_size: -; cdr3_nt: TGTGCCACCACTTCCTACAATGAGCAGTTCTTC; cdr3_aa: CATTSYNEQFF
j_call: TRBJ2-5; d_call: -; v_call: TRBV2; clone_size: -; cdr3_nt: TGTGCCAGCAGGACTGCAGGGACGGGGACCCAGTACTTC; cdr3_aa: CASRTAGTGTQYF
j_call: TRBJ1-3; d_call: -; v_call: TRBV7-9; clone_size: few; cdr3_nt: TGTGCCAGCAGCTTAGGGCAGTCTGGAAACACCATATATTTT; cdr3_aa: CASSLGQSGNTIYF
j_call: TRBJ2-2; d_call: -; v_call: TRBV7-9; clone_size: -; cdr3_nt: TGTGCCAGCAGCCCACACATGAACACCGGGGAGCTGTTTTTT; cdr3_aa: CASSPHMNTGELFF
j_call: TRBJ1-2; d_call: TRBD1; v_call: TRBV5-4; clone_size: -; cdr3_nt: TGTGCCAGCAGCGCCGGGACAGGGGGTAACTATGGCTACACCTTC; cdr3_aa: CASSAGTGGNYGYTF
j_call: TRBJ1-2; d_call: -; v_call: TRBV27; clone_size: -; cdr3_nt: TGTGCCAGCAGTCCCGGTGGGTATGGCTACACCTTC; cdr3_aa: CASSPGGYGYTF
j_call: TRBJ1-2; d_call: TRBD1; v_call: TRBV5-1; clone_size: -; cdr3_nt: TGCGCCAGCAGCCTAGCCGGGACAGGGACCGGCTACACCTTC; cdr3_aa: CASSLAGTGTGYTF
j_call: TRBJ2-3; d_call: TRBD2; v_call: TRBV15; clone_size: -; cdr3_nt: TGTGCCACCAGCAGAGTGAGCGGGAGGGCCGGAGATACGCAGTATTTT; cdr3_aa: CATSRVSGRAGDTQYF
j_call: TRBJ2-3; d_call: TRBD1; v_call: TRBV7-9; clone_size: -; cdr3_nt: TGTGCCAGCAGCGCAACGGGGACAGGGGGCTGGTATGATACGCAGTATTTT; cdr3_aa: CASSATGTGGWYDTQYF
j_call: TRBJ1-2; d_call: -; v_call: TRBV28; clone_size: -; cdr3_nt: TGTGCCAGCACCCCGGGGGGCGTAAACTATGGCTACACCTTC; cdr3_aa: CASTPGGVNYGYTF
j_call: TRBJ1-2; d_call: -; v_call: TRBV2; clone_size: -; cdr3_nt: TGTGCCAGCACTCTAGGGGGGGCGAACGGCTACACCTTC; cdr3_aa: CASTLGGANGYTF
j_call: TRBJ2-7; d_call: TRBD2; v_call: TRBV28; clone_size: once; cdr3_nt: TGTGCCAGCAGTTCTCCTTGGGCTAGCGGGAGGACAAGACAGTACTTC; cdr3_aa: CASSSPWASGRTRQYF
j_call: TRBJ2-1; d_call: TRBD1; v_call: TRBV25-1; clone_size: -; cdr3_nt: TGTGCCAGCACCAGACAGGGATCCTACAATGAGCAGTTCTTC; cdr3_aa: CASTRQGSYNEQFF
j_call: TRBJ2-2; d_call: -; v_call: TRBV18; clone_size: -; cdr3_nt: TGTGCCAGCTCCCTCGGAACCCTCACCGGGGAGCTGTTTTTT; cdr3_aa: CASSLGTLTGELFF
j_call: TRBJ1-2; d_call: -; v_call: TRBV6-1; clone_size: -; cdr3_nt: TGTGCCAGCAGTGAAACAGGAGTAGGAAGCTACACCTTC; cdr3_aa: CASSETGVGSYTF
j_call: TRBJ2-7; d_call: TRBD2; v_call: TRBV13; clone_size: -; cdr3_nt: TGTGCCAGCAGCTTGGGGGGAGGGGCTAGGAAATACGAGCAGTACTTC; cdr3_aa: CASSLGGGARKYEQYF
j_call: TRBJ2-3; d_call: TRBD1; v_call: TRBV7-9; clone_size: -; cdr3_nt: TGTGCCAGCAGCTTAGGAGGGGGCAGGACAGATACGCAGTATTTT; cdr3_aa: CASSLGGGRTDTQYF
j_call: TRBJ2-5; d_call: TRBD1; v_call: TRBV6-6; clone_size: -; cdr3_nt: TGTGCCACCCGAGAGGCAGGGGGCGTGGAGACCCAGTACTTC; cdr3_aa: CATREAGGVETQYF
j_call: TRBJ2-2; d_call: TRBD1; v_call: TRBV15; clone_size: -; cdr3_nt: TGTGCCACCCGGCGGACAGGGGGTACCGGGGAGCTGTTTTTT; cdr3_aa: CATRRTGGTGELFF
j_call: TRBJ2-2; d_call: TRBD1; v_call: TRBV5-1; clone_size: -; cdr3_nt: TGCGCCAGCAGCGCCGGGGACAGGGGTAACACCGGGGAGCTGTTTTTT; cdr3_aa: CASSAGDRGNTGELFF
j_call: TRBJ1-1; d_call: -; v_call: TRBV7-2; clone_size: -; cdr3_nt: TGTGCCAGCAGCTTTGCCTTGCATCGGAACACTGAAGCTTTCTTT; cdr3_aa: CASSFALHRNTEAFF
j_call: TRBJ2-2; d_call: TRBD1; v_call: TRBV6-5; clone_size: -; cdr3_nt: TGTGCCAGCAGCATAGACAGGGCAAACACCGGGGAGCTGTTTTTT; cdr3_aa: CASSIDRANTGELFF
j_call: TRBJ1-2; d_call: -; v_call: TRBV5-1; clone_size: -; cdr3_nt: TGCGCCAGCAGCCCCACCGGGGGGGCCGGGGGCTACACCTTC; cdr3_aa: CASSPTGGAGGYTF
j_call: TRBJ2-3; d_call: TRBD2; v_call: TRBV6-4; clone_size: -; cdr3_nt: TGTGCCAGCAGTATCGCTAGCGGGAGAACAGATACGCAGTATTTT; cdr3_aa: CASSIASGRTDTQYF
j_call: TRBJ1-2; d_call: -; v_call: TRBV2; clone_size: few; cdr3_nt: TGTGCCAGCAGTGTCCCCCCGGGAGGGGGTGGCGGCTACACCTTC; cdr3_aa: CASSVPPGGGGGYTF
j_call: TRBJ1-1; d_call: -; v_call: TRBV2; clone_size: few; cdr3_nt: TGTGCCAGCAGTGATTACACTGAAGCTTTCTTT; cdr3_aa: CASSDYTEAFF
j_call: TRBJ2-3; d_call: TRBD2; v_call: TRBV5-1; clone_size: -; cdr3_nt: TGCGCCAGCAGCCTGGGACTAGCGGGAAAGAGCACAGATACGCAGTATTTT; cdr3_aa: CASSLGLAGKSTDTQYF
j_call: TRBJ2-7; d_call: TRBD1; v_call: TRBV27; clone_size: -; cdr3_nt: TGTGCCAGCAGCCAGGGGACAGCTCTCTACGAGCAGTACTTC; cdr3_aa: CASSQGTALYEQYF
j_call: TRBJ1-1; d_call: TRBD1; v_call: TRBV30; clone_size: -; cdr3_nt: TGTGCCTGGACTCGAGGATCAGGGGGGATCCAAGCTTTCTTT; cdr3_aa: CAWTRGSGGIQAFF
j_call: TRBJ2-3; d_call: -; v_call: TRBV14; clone_size: -; cdr3_nt: TGTGCCAGCAGCATCAGGGAGGTTGCAGATACGCAGTATTTT; cdr3_aa: CASSIREVADTQYF
j_call: TRBJ2-3; d_call: TRBD2; v_call: TRBV19; clone_size: -; cdr3_nt: TGTGCCAGTAGTATTTCGGGAGGAAGCACAGATACGCAGTATTTT; cdr3_aa: CASSISGGSTDTQYF
j_call: TRBJ1-4; d_call: TRBD1; v_call: TRBV4-2; clone_size: -; cdr3_nt: TGTGCCAGCAGCCAGCGACAGGGGGCGGAAGAAAAACTGTTTTTT; cdr3_aa: CASSQRQGAEEKLFF
j_call: TRBJ2-3; d_call: -; v_call: TRBV5-4; clone_size: -; cdr3_nt: TGTGCCAGCAGCCCTACAGGGAGAGATACGCAGTATTTT; cdr3_aa: CASSPTGRDTQYF
j_call: TRBJ2-7; d_call: TRBD1; v_call: TRBV5-4; clone_size: -; cdr3_nt: TGTGCCAGCAGCTTTGGTGGACAGGGGATTAACGAGCAGTACTTC; cdr3_aa: CASSFGGQGINEQYF
j_call: TRBJ1-3; d_call: -; v_call: TRBV29-1; clone_size: -; cdr3_nt: TGCAGCGTTGAATCCGGTAACACCATATATTTT; cdr3_aa: CSVESGNTIYF
j_call: TRBJ2-4; d_call: -; v_call: TRBV28; clone_size: -; cdr3_nt: TGTGCCAGCAGTTTAAATCAGCCGAAAAACATTCAGTACTTC; cdr3_aa: CASSLNQPKNIQYF
j_call: TRBJ1-1; d_call: -; v_call: TRBV28; clone_size: -; cdr3_nt: TGTGCCAGCAGTTCGGGTGGAACTGAAGCTTTCTTT; cdr3_aa: CASSSGGTEAFF
j_call: TRBJ1-1; d_call: TRBD1; v_call: TRBV9; clone_size: -; cdr3_nt: TGTGCCAGCAGCCCAACGACAGGGAGAGACACTGAAGCTTTCTTT; cdr3_aa: CASSPTTGRDTEAFF
j_call: TRBJ2-2; d_call: -; v_call: TRBV11-1; clone_size: once; cdr3_nt: TGTGCCAGCAGAGCAGGGGAGTTGGGGGGTCGGGAGCTGTTTTTT; cdr3_aa: CASRAGELGGRELFF
j_call: TRBJ1-1; d_call: -; v_call: TRBV11-1; clone_size: -; cdr3_nt: TGTGCCAGCAGCTTAGATAGGCGGGAAGCTTTCTTT; cdr3_aa: CASSLDRREAFF
j_call: TRBJ2-7; d_call: -; v_call: TRBV19; clone_size: -; cdr3_nt: TGTGCCAGTAGTATAGACGGAGGGGGCAGCTACGAGCAGTACTTC; cdr3_aa: CASSIDGGGSYEQYF
j_call: TRBJ1-1; d_call: TRBD1; v_call: TRBV7-9; clone_size: once; cdr3_nt: TGTGCCAGCAGCTTGGGACAGGCAGTGAACACTGAAGCTTTCTTT; cdr3_aa: CASSLGQAVNTEAFF
j_call: TRBJ2-4; d_call: TRBD1; v_call: TRBV4-1; clone_size: -; cdr3_nt: TGCGCCAGCAGCCAAGACAGGGGGCGTTTATACGAAACCAAAAACATTCAGTACTTC; cdr3_aa: CASSQDRGRLYETKNIQYF
j_call: TRBJ2-5; d_call: -; v_call: TRBV11-1; clone_size: -; cdr3_nt: TGTGCCAGCAGCTTAGCAGAAGAGACCCAGTACTTC; cdr3_aa: CASSLAEETQYF
j_call: TRBJ2-3; d_call: -; v_call: TRBV5-1; clone_size: -; cdr3_nt: TGCGCCAGCAGCTTGAGGGAGAGCACAGATACGCAGTATTTT; cdr3_aa: CASSLRESTDTQYF
j_call: TRBJ2-2; d_call: -; v_call: TRBV6-1; clone_size: -; cdr3_nt: TGTGCCAGCAGGGATCGACAGGGAGGCAGGGAGCTGTTTTTT; cdr3_aa: CASRDRQGGRELFF
j_call: TRBJ1-2; d_call: -; v_call: TRBV18; clone_size: once; cdr3_nt: TGTGCCAGCTCGTCCGGTTTAGGGGACTATGGCTACACCTTC; cdr3_aa: CASSSGLGDYGYTF
j_call: TRBJ2-1; d_call: TRBD1; v_call: TRBV19; clone_size: -; cdr3_nt: TGTGCCAGTAGCCCCGGGACAGGGGTCAGTGAGCAGTTCTTC; cdr3_aa: CASSPGTGVSEQFF